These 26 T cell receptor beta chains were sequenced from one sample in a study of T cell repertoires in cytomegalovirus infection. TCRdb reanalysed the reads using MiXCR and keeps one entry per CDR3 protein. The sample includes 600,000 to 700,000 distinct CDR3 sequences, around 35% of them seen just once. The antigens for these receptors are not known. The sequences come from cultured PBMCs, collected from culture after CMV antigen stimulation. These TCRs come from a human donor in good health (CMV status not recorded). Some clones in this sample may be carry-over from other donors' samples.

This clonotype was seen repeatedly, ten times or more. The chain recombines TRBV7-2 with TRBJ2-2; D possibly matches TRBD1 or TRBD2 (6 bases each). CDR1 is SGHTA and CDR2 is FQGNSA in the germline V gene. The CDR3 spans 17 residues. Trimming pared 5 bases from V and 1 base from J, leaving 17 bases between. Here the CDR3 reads CASSPTGRQLNTGELFF. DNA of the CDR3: TGTGCCAGCAGCCCTACAGGGAGGCAGCTGAACACCGGGGAGCTGTTTTTT.

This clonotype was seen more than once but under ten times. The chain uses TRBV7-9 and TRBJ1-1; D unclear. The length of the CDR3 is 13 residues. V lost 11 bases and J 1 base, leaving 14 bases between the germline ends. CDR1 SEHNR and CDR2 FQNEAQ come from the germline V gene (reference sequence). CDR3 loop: CAVLLDPNTEAFF. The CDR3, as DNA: TGTGCCGTACTCCTAGACCCGAACACTGAAGCTTTCTTT.

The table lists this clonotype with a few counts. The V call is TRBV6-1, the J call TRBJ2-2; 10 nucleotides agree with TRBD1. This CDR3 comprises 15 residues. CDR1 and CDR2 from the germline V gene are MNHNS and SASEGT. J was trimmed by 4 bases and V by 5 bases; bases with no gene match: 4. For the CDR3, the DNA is TGTGCCAGCAGTTGGACAGGGGGTGGCACCGGGGAGCTGTTTTTT. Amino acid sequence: CASSWTGGGTGELFF.

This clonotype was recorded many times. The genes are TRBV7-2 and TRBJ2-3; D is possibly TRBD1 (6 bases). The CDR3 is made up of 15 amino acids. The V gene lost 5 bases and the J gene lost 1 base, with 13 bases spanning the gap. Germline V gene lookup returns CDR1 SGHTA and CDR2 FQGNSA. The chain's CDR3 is CASSRMAGGTDTQYF. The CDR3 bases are TGTGCCAGCAGCAGGATGGCAGGGGGCACAGATACGCAGTATTTT.

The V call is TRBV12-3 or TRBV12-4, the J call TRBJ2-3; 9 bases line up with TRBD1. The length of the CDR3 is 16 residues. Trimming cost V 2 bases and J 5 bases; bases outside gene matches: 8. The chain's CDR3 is CASSLSRQGDGDTQYF. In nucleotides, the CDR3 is TGTGCCAGCAGTTTATCGAGACAGGGGGATGGAGATACGCAGTATTTT.

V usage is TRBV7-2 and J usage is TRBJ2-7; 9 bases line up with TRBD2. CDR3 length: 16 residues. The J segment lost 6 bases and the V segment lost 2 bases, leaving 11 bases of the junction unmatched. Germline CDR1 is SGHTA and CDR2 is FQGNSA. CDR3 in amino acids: CASSLNRGGGAVEQYF. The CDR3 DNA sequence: TGTGCCAGCAGCTTAAATCGGGGCGGGGGGGCGGTCGAGCAGTACTTC.

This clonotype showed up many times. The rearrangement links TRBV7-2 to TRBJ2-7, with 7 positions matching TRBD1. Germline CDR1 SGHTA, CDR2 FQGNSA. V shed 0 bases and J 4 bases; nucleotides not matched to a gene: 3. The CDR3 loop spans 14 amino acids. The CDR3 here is CASSLAPQGYEQYF. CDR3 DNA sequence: TGTGCCAGCAGCTTAGCGCCACAGGGGTACGAGCAGTACTTC.

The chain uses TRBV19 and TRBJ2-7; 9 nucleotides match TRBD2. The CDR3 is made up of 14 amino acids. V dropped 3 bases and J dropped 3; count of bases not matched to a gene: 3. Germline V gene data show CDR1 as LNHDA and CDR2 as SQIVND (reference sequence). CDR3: CASSILAGNYEQYF. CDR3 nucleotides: TGTGCCAGTAGTATCCTAGCGGGGAACTACGAGCAGTACTTC.

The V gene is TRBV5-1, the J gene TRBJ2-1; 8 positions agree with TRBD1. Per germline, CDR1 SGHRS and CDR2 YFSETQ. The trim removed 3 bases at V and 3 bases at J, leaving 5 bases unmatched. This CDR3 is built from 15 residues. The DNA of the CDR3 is TGCGCCAGCAGCTGGACAGGGATAAACTACAATGAGCAGTTCTTC. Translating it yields CASSWTGINYNEQFF. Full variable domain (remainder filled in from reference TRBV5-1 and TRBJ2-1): KAGVTQTPRYLIKTRGQQVTLSCSPISGHRSVSWYQQTPGQGLQFLFEYFSETQRNKGNFPGRFSGRQFSNSRSEMNVSTLELGDSALYLCASSWTGINYNEQFFGPGTRLTVL.

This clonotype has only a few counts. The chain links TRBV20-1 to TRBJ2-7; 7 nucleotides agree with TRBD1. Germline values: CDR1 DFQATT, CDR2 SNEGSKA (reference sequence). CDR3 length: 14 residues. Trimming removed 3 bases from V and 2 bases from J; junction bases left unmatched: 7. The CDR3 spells CSASWLQGAYEQYF. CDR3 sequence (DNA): TGCAGTGCTAGTTGGTTGCAGGGGGCCTACGAGCAGTACTTC.

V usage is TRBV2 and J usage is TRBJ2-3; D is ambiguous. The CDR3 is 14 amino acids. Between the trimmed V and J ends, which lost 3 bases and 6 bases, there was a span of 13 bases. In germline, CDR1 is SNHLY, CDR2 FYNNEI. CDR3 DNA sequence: TGTGCCAGCAGTGAGTCTACCCTAAGGGATACGCAGTATTTT. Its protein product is CASSESTLRDTQYF.

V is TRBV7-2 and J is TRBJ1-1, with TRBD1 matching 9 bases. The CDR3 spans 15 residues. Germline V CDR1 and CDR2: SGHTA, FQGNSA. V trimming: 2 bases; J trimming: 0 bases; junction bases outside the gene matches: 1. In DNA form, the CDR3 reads TGTGCCAGCAGCTTATACAGGGGGCTGAACACTGAAGCTTTCTTT. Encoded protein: CASSLYRGLNTEAFF.

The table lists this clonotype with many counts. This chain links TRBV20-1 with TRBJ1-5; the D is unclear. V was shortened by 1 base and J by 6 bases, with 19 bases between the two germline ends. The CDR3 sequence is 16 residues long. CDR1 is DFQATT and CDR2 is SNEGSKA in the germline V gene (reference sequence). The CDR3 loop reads CSARVPFREYGQPQHF. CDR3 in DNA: TGCAGTGCTAGAGTCCCTTTCCGAGAGTATGGTCAGCCCCAGCATTTT.

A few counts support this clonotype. The CDR3 bases are TGTGCCAGCAGCTCCGGTACATACACTGAAGCTTTCTTT. It translates to CASSSGTYTEAFF. V gene TRBV7-2 combines with J gene TRBJ1-1; D is uncertain. V was trimmed by 4 bases and J by 3 bases, leaving 9 bases between them. The CDR3 length is 13 residues. Germline loops: CDR1 SGHTA, CDR2 FQGNSA.

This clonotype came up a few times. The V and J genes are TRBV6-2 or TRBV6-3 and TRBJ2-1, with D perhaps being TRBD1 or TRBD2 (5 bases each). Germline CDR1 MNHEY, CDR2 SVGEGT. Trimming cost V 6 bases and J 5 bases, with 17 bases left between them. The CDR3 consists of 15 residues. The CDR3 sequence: CASRTGPYGDNEQFF. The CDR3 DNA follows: TGTGCCAGCAGAACGGGGCCCTACGGGGACAATGAGCAGTTCTTC.

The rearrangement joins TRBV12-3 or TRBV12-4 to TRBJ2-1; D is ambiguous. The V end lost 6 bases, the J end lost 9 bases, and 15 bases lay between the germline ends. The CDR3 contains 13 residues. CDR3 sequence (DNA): TGTGCCAGCAGCCCTCTGGGCCCAATTGAGCAGTTCTTC. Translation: CASSPLGPIEQFF.

As DNA, the CDR3 is TGTGCCAGCACCCTGGACAGGGGCGAGTTCGGGCAGTACTTC. It translates to CASTLDRGEFGQYF. The rearrangement links TRBV6-1 to TRBJ2-7, with TRBD1 matching over 9 bases. Germline CDR1 reads MNHNS; CDR2 reads SASEGT. The junction had 13 bases not matched to a gene; V was cut back by 7 bases and J by 9 bases. The CDR3 has 14 amino acids.

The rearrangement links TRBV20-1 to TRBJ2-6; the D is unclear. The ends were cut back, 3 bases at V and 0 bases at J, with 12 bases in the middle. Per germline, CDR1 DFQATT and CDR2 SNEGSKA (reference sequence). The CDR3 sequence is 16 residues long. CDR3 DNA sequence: TGCAGTGCTAGGTCAGACGGATACTCTGGGGCCAACGTCCTGACTTTC. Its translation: CSARSDGYSGANVLTF.

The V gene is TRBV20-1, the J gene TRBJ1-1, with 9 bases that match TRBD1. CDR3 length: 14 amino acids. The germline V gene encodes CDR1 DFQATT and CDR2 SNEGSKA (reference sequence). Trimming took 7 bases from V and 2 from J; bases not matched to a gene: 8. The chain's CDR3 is CSGTGGAGNTEAFF. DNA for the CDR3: TGCAGTGGAACAGGGGGCGCGGGTAACACTGAAGCTTTCTTT.

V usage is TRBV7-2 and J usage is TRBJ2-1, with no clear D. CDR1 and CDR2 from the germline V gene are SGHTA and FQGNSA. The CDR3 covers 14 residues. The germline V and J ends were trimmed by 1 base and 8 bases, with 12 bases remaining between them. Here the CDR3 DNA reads TGTGCCAGCAGCTTAGTTTGGAGTACTGATGAGCAGTTCTTC. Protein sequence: CASSLVWSTDEQFF. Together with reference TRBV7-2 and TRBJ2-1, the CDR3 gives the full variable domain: GAGVSQSPSNKVTEKGKDVELRCDPISGHTALYWYRQSLGQGLEFLIYFQGNSAPDKSGLPSDRFSAERTGGSVSTLTIQRTQQEDSAVYLCASSLVWSTDEQFFGPGTRLTVL.

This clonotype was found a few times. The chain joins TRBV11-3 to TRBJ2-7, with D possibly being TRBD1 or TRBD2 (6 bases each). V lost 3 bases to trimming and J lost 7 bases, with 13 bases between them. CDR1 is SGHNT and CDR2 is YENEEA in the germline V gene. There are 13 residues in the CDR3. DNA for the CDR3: TGTGCCAGCAGCTTCTCAGGGGCGGGAGAGCAGTACTTC. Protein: CASSFSGAGEQYF. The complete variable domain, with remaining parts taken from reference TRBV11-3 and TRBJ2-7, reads EAGVVQSPRYKIIEKKQPVAFWCNPISGHNTLYWYLQNLGQGPELLIRYENEEAVDDSQLPKDRFSAERLKGVDSTLKIQPAELGDSAVYLCASSFSGAGEQYFGPGTRLTVT.

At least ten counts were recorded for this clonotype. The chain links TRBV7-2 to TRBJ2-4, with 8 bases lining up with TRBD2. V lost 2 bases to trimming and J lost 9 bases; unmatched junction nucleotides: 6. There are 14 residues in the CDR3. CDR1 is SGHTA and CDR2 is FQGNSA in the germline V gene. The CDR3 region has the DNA TGTGCCAGCAGCTTAACCGGGAGGGCCGTCATTCAGTACTTC. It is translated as CASSLTGRAVIQYF.

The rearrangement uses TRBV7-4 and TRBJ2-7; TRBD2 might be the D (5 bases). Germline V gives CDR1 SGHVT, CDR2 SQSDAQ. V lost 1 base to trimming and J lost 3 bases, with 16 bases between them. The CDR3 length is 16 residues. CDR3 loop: CASSLGPEVAVYEQYF. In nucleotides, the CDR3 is TGTGCCAGCAGCTTAGGTCCGGAGGTAGCCGTCTACGAGCAGTACTTC.

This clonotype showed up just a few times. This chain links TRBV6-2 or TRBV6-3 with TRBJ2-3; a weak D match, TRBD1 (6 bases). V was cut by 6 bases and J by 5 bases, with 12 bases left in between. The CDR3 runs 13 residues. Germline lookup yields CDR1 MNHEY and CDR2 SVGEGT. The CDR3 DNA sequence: TGTGCCAGCAGGGGGGCCAGGGGAGATACGCAGTATTTT. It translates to CASRGARGDTQYF.

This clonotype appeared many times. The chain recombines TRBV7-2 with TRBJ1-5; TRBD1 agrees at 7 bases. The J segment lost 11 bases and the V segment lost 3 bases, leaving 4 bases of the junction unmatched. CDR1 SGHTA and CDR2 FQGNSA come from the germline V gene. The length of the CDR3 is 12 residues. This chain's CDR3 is CASSFDRVTQHF. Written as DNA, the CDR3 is TGTGCCAGCAGCTTCGACAGGGTCACCCAGCATTTT.

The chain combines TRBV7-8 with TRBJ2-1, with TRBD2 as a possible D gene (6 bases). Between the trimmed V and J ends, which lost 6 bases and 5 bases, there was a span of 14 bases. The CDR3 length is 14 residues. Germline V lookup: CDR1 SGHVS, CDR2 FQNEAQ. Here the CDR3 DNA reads TGTGCCAGCAGGGGGGGAGCCTCTAACAATGAGCAGTTCTTC. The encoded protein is CASRGGASNNEQFF.